The clone carrying this T cell receptor beta chain has a handful of counts. Its antigen remains unidentified. CDR1 is KGHDR and CDR2 is SFDVKD in the germline V gene. With 3 bases removed from V and 3 bases from J, the gap between germline ends came to 8 bases. The CDR3 length is 13 residues. The data were obtained in a study of early T cells in non-severe SARS-CoV-2 infection. Study summary: Alpha and beta chains were unpaired, from unsorted whole-blood bulk RNA.

General study points: The matching step, a VDJdb search, favored anti-spike CD8 responses and missed private and CD4 specificities.

Individual cDNA molecules were tagged with unique molecular identifiers, the study reported. TCRdb re-analysed the 5' RACE reads in MiXCR, keeping a single row per CDR3 protein. Among fewer than 50,000 distinct CDR3 sequences listed, around 5.7% were seen once. V usage is TRBV24-1 and J usage is TRBJ2-7; D may match TRBD1 or TRBD2 (5 bases each). The sample consisted of whole blood. The sequence was obtained from an adult who was a healthcare worker with PCR-confirmed SARS-CoV-2 infection or an uninfected control (not recorded which). The CDR3 here is CATSDRDGYEQYF. The CDR3 nucleotides read TGTGCCACCAGTGATCGGGACGGCTACGAGCAGTACTTC.